The 32 T cell receptor beta chains presented below share a single source sample, sequenced in a study of T cell repertoires in cytomegalovirus infection. TCRdb re-derived calls from the reads in MiXCR, one entry per CDR3 protein. The sample records approximately 500,000 distinct CDR3 sequences, about 11% being singletons. The sample comprised PBMCs. These receptor sequences come from a human donor in good health (CMV status not recorded). Some clones in this sample may be carry-over from other donors' samples.

The chain recombines TRBV7-2 with TRBJ2-5; 7 bases are shared with TRBD2. Germline loops: CDR1 SGHTA, CDR2 FQGNSA. CDR3 length: 16 amino acids. The trim removed 8 bases at V and 1 base at J, leaving 13 bases unmatched. This chain's CDR3 is CASRLSGAVGQETQYF. Written as DNA, the CDR3 is TGTGCCAGCCGACTGAGCGGGGCCGTTGGCCAAGAGACCCAGTACTTC.

This clonotype was detected only a few times. The chain recombines TRBV6-6 with TRBJ1-4; D is undetermined. Germline loops: CDR1 MNHNY, CDR2 SVGAGI (reference sequence). This CDR3 spans 14 amino acids. V was trimmed by 2 bases and J by 3 bases, leaving 7 bases between them. This chain's CDR3 is CASSYRGSNEKLFF. The CDR3 coding sequence is TGTGCCAGCAGTTACAGAGGGTCTAATGAAAAACTGTTTTTT.

This clonotype was found many times. The genes are TRBV4-1 and TRBJ2-7; D may correspond to TRBD1 or TRBD2 (5 bases each). Germline V gene lookup returns CDR1 MGHRA and CDR2 YSYEKL. The CDR3 extends over 15 amino acids. The germline V and J ends were trimmed by 0 bases and 6 bases, with 15 bases remaining between them. In DNA form, the CDR3 reads TGCGCCAGCAGCCAAGAAGGGGTCAGCGGAGGCGAGCAGTACTTC. This encodes CASSQEGVSGGEQYF.

The CDR3 loop is CASSPVRGNEKLFF. CDR3 coding DNA: TGTGCCAGCAGTCCCGTGAGGGGTAATGAAAAACTGTTTTTT. V usage is TRBV28 and J usage is TRBJ1-4; the D gene is possibly TRBD1 (5 bases). Germline lookup yields CDR1 MDHEN and CDR2 SYDVKM. CDR3 length: 14 residues. V lost 5 bases to trimming and J lost 4 bases, with 11 bases between them.

This clonotype was counted a few times. J is TRBJ2-1 and V is TRBV20-1; the D gene is possibly TRBD1 (6 bases). CDR1 and CDR2 from the germline V gene are DFQATT and SNEGSKA (reference sequence). The CDR3 contains 16 residues. V dropped 7 bases and J dropped 5 bases, with 24 bases sitting between them. The CDR3, as DNA: TGCAGTGTGCACTCCGGACAGCTTCTCGGGGACAATGAGCAGTTCTTC. This encodes CSVHSGQLLGDNEQFF.

This clonotype was observed many times. The V call is TRBV4-2, the J call TRBJ2-6; 11 bases fit TRBD2. The CDR3 consists of 19 residues. CDR1 is LGHNA, CDR2 YNFKEQ, per germline. V shed 1 base and J 2 bases; nucleotides not matched to a gene: 7. The CDR3 spells CASSQGLAGGLTGANVLTF. CDR3 sequence (DNA): TGTGCCAGCAGCCAAGGGCTAGCGGGGGGTCTCACTGGGGCCAACGTCCTGACTTTC.

This clonotype has a count of ten or more. The genes are TRBV11-2 and TRBJ2-7; possibly TRBD1 for D (7 bases). The V gene lost 9 bases and the J gene lost 6 bases, with 21 bases spanning the gap. Germline V lookup: CDR1 SGHAT, CDR2 FQNNGV. The CDR3 totals 14 residues. The CDR3 sequence is CASAGSRGVPEQYF. The CDR3 nucleotides are TGTGCCAGTGCGGGGAGCAGGGGGGTTCCCGAGCAGTACTTC.

The sample holds many counts of this clonotype. This chain connects TRBV5-6 to TRBJ2-7; D tentatively fits TRBD1 or TRBD2 (5 bases each). The V end was cut by 4 bases, the J end by 3 bases, with 11 bases between. Germline V CDR1 and CDR2: SGHDT, YYEEEE. This CDR3 has 13 amino acids. CDR3 in amino acids: CASSGTWDYEQYF. In nucleotides, the CDR3 is TGTGCCAGCAGCGGGACCTGGGACTACGAGCAGTACTTC.

This clonotype has ten or more counts. The rearrangement joins TRBV7-9 to TRBJ2-7, with 10 bases fitting TRBD1. The CDR3 is made up of 15 amino acids. The junction had 6 bases not matched to a gene; V was cut back by 5 bases and J by 2 bases. The germline gives CDR1 SEHNR, CDR2 FQNEAQ (reference sequence). DNA for the CDR3: TGTGCCAGCAGCCCTCGGACAGGGGGTCCCTACGAGCAGTACTTC. Translating gives CASSPRTGGPYEQYF.

The chain uses TRBV7-9 and TRBJ2-2, with D tentatively TRBD2 (5 bases). The V and J ends lost 6 bases and 4 bases respectively, with 15 bases between them. Looked up from germline, CDR1 is SEHNR and CDR2 is FQNEAQ (reference sequence). The CDR3 length is 15 residues. CDR3 DNA: TGTGCCAGCAGTCGGAGAGGGAGTATCACCGGGGAGCTGTTTTTT. This codes for CASSRRGSITGELFF.

The chain recombines TRBV4-1 with TRBJ2-1, with 16 bases aligning to TRBD2. CDR1 MGHRA and CDR2 YSYEKL come from the germline V gene. J was trimmed by 8 bases and V by 4 bases; bases with no gene match: 5. There are 16 residues in the CDR3. CDR3 in DNA: TGCGCCAGCAGCCGCTCTGGGACTAGCGGGGGGGATGAGCAGTTCTTC. Residues: CASSRSGTSGGDEQFF.

This clonotype was counted at least ten times. The chain is built from TRBV28 and TRBJ1-1; the match to TRBD1 covers 7 bases. Germline V gives CDR1 MDHEN, CDR2 SYDVKM. The CDR3 has 14 residues. The junction had 10 bases not matched to a gene; V was cut back by 4 bases and J by 8 bases. CDR3 protein: CASSSRDRAREAFF. The CDR3 coding sequence is TGTGCCAGCAGTTCTCGGGACAGAGCCAGGGAAGCTTTCTTT.

This clonotype has ten or more counts. This sequence joins TRBV19 and TRBJ2-2; 7 bases are a match to TRBD1. CDR1 and CDR2 from the germline V gene are LNHDA and SQIVND (reference sequence). The CDR3 has 14 amino acids. After removal of 9 bases from V and 7 bases from J, the junction contained 11 bases not matched to a gene. CDR3 protein: CASQRTGAGGELFF. CDR3 sequence (DNA): TGTGCCAGCCAGCGCACAGGGGCAGGCGGGGAGCTGTTTTTT.

The rearrangement joins TRBV5-1 to TRBJ2-7; 13 nucleotides match TRBD2. CDR1 and CDR2 (germline): SGHRS, YFSETQ. The CDR3 is made up of 15 amino acids. Trimming took 2 bases from V and 5 from J; bases not matched to a gene: 4. The DNA for the CDR3 is TGCGCCAGCAGCTTTGTACTAGCGGGAGGGAACGAGCAGTACTTC. Translation: CASSFVLAGGNEQYF.

This clonotype appeared many times. The chain recombines TRBV25-1 with TRBJ1-1; 10 bases match TRBD1. This CDR3 is built from 13 residues. The J segment lost 5 bases and the V segment lost 7 bases, leaving 4 bases of the junction unmatched. Germline V gene sequence: CDR1 MGHDK, CDR2 SYGVNS. The CDR3 reads CASTRTGGTEAFF. DNA for the CDR3: TGTGCCAGCACCAGGACAGGGGGTACTGAAGCTTTCTTT.

This sequence joins TRBV19 and TRBJ2-1, with D perhaps TRBD2 (5 bases). V dropped 7 bases and J dropped 4 bases, with 11 bases sitting between them. The CDR3 is 13 amino acids. CDR1 and CDR2 (germline): LNHDA, SQIVND (reference sequence). The DNA of the CDR3 is TGTGCCAGTAACTCCTGGGAGTACAATGAGCAGTTCTTC. It is translated as CASNSWEYNEQFF.

In this sample, this clonotype turned up a few times. The rearrangement uses TRBV6-7 and TRBJ2-5; 9 positions agree with TRBD1. TRBV6-7 is reported as an ORF; its role is uncertain. The V segment lost 7 bases and the J segment 5 bases; nucleotides outside the gene matches: 17. This CDR3 is 17 amino acids long. The CDR3 DNA is TGTGCCAGCATCCGGGACAGGGATTTCGAGGTATCGGAGACCCAGTACTTC. Its protein is CASIRDRDFEVSETQYF.

As DNA, the CDR3 is TGTGCCAGTAGTCCCACCGGGACAGGGTTGAATGAGCAGTTCTTC. It translates to CASSPTGTGLNEQFF. The genes are TRBV19 and TRBJ2-1; TRBD1 agrees at 9 bases. With V trimmed by 5 bases and J by 7 bases, 9 bases remained unmatched. The germline V gene has CDR1 LNHDA and CDR2 SQIVND (reference sequence). This CDR3 is built from 15 residues.

The V and J genes are TRBV6-6 and TRBJ1-3; D call uncertain. In germline, CDR1 is MNHNY, CDR2 SVGAGI (reference sequence). The CDR3 sequence is 15 residues long. V dropped 7 bases and J dropped 1 base, with 14 bases sitting between them. DNA for the CDR3: TGTGCCAGCATCCCCTCCGGCGGATCTGGAAACACCATATATTTT. Amino acid sequence: CASIPSGGSGNTIYF.

The sample holds a few counts of this clonotype. V usage is TRBV3-1 and J usage is TRBJ2-1, with D perhaps assigned TRBD1 or TRBD2 (7 bases each). CDR1 LGHDT and CDR2 YNNKEL come from the germline V gene (reference sequence). V was pared by 2 bases and J by 10 bases, with 15 bases between. The CDR3 covers 14 residues. The DNA of the CDR3 is TGTGCCAGCAGCCAACAGGGGGGGCTTCGGGAGCAGTTCTTC. Encoded protein: CASSQQGGLREQFF.

This chain connects TRBV19 to TRBJ2-3; 10 bases line up with TRBD1. The CDR3 covers 15 residues. Trimming cost V 7 bases and J 1 base; bases outside gene matches: 5. Germline V CDR1 and CDR2: LNHDA, SQIVND (reference sequence). The CDR3 region has the DNA TGTGCCAGTAAACGGACAGGGGGAGGCACAGATACGCAGTATTTT. Its translation: CASKRTGGGTDTQYF.

The CDR3, as DNA: TGCAGTGCTAGAAGGACGGGGAGCTACGAGCAGTACTTC. Amino acids: CSARRTGSYEQYF. This chain uses TRBV20-1 with TRBJ2-7; perhaps TRBD2 as D (5 bases). The CDR3 covers 13 residues. Trimming pared 2 bases from V and 3 bases from J, leaving 11 bases between. The germline gives CDR1 DFQATT, CDR2 SNEGSKA (reference sequence).

This chain uses TRBV5-1 with TRBJ1-1; D gene ambiguous. V was pared by 0 bases and J by 0 bases, with 12 bases between. Germline CDR1 is SGHRS and CDR2 is YFSETQ. This CDR3 is built from 16 residues. The CDR3: CASSLVRQTMNTEAFF. CDR3 DNA: TGCGCCAGCAGCTTGGTGAGGCAGACCATGAACACTGAAGCTTTCTTT.

In its sample, this clonotype was seen many times. This chain links TRBV2 with TRBJ2-3, with D unresolved. Trimming took off 2 bases at V and 0 bases at J, with 15 bases between the two ends. The CDR3 totals 17 residues. Germline CDR1 reads SNHLY; CDR2 reads FYNNEI. The CDR3 spells CASSEYPGVPSTDTQYF. The CDR3 bases are TGTGCCAGCAGTGAATACCCGGGTGTTCCCAGCACAGATACGCAGTATTTT.

There are many counts of this clonotype. V gene TRBV5-1 combines with J gene TRBJ2-1, with 13 bases that match TRBD2. With 6 bases clipped from V and 7 bases from J, the junction kept 4 bases outside the gene matches. Germline CDR1 is SGHRS and CDR2 is YFSETQ. The CDR3 is made up of 14 amino acids. The DNA of the CDR3 is TGCGCCAGCATGACTAGCGGGAGGTGGAATGAGCAGTTCTTC. Translated: CASMTSGRWNEQFF.

This clonotype was observed many times. The V and J genes are TRBV20-1 and TRBJ2-7; TRBD1 might be the D (6 bases). Trimming stripped 5 bases from V and 4 bases from J, with 18 bases between. The germline gives CDR1 DFQATT, CDR2 SNEGSKA (reference sequence). The CDR3 extends over 14 amino acids. CDR3 protein: CSAEGSRQEYEQYF. CDR3 DNA sequence: TGCAGTGCTGAAGGTTCGAGACAGGAGTACGAGCAGTACTTC.

This clonotype came up many times. The J gene is TRBJ2-2, the V gene TRBV7-2, with D unclear. Trimming removed 5 bases at V and 2 bases at J, with 12 bases between. CDR1 and CDR2 from the germline V gene are SGHTA and FQGNSA. The CDR3 is 15 amino acids. The CDR3 protein is CASSPSGPNTGELFF. The CDR3 region has the DNA TGTGCCAGCAGCCCCTCCGGGCCTAACACCGGGGAGCTGTTTTTT.

In this sample, this clonotype turned up many times. The J gene is TRBJ1-2, the V gene TRBV27, with 7 bases lining up with TRBD1. Germline trimming cut 2 bases from V and 8 bases from J; bases unmatched to any gene: 8. CDR1 and CDR2 (germline): MNHEY, SMNVEV (reference sequence). The CDR3 is 14 residues long. The DNA for the CDR3 is TGTGCCAGCAGTTTAGATAAGGGGGCGCGCGGCTACACCTTC. Protein: CASSLDKGARGYTF.

In its sample, this clonotype was seen many times. V and J are TRBV12-3 or TRBV12-4 and TRBJ1-2; D call uncertain. This CDR3 contains 14 residues. V shed 2 bases and J shed 2 bases, with 9 bases lying between them. DNA for the CDR3: TGTGCCAGCAGTTTAAAGACGGTAAACTATGGCTACACCTTC. This codes for CASSLKTVNYGYTF.

V usage is TRBV5-6 and J usage is TRBJ2-1; D might be TRBD1 or TRBD2, each matching 5 bases. CDR3 size: 16 residues. V was cut by 7 bases and J by 0 bases, with 17 bases left in between. Germline CDR1 and CDR2: SGHDT and YYEEEE. The CDR3 DNA follows: TGTGCCAGCGCAGCCCAGGGACCAAACTCCTACAATGAGCAGTTCTTC. Amino acids: CASAAQGPNSYNEQFF. Variable domain in full (rest from reference TRBV5-6 and TRBJ2-1): DAGVTQSPTHLIKTRGQQVTLRCSPKSGHDTVSWYQQALGQGPQFIFQYYEEEERQRGNFPDRFSGHQFPNYSSELNVNALLLGDSALYLCASAAQGPNSYNEQFFGPGTRLTVL.

The table lists this clonotype with many counts. This chain connects TRBV28 to TRBJ2-7; TRBD1 matches at 7 bases. The CDR3 loop spans 13 amino acids. The trim removed 6 bases at V and 3 bases at J, leaving 5 bases unmatched. Germline CDR1 MDHEN, CDR2 SYDVKM. This CDR3 is CASRPGQNYEQYF. The DNA for the CDR3 is TGTGCCAGCAGACCGGGACAGAACTACGAGCAGTACTTC.

This clonotype was observed a few times. The chain carries TRBV3-1 and TRBJ1-4; D might be TRBD1 (6 bases). The CDR3 runs to 17 residues. V was trimmed by 6 bases and J by 0 bases, leaving 17 bases between them. CDR1 is LGHDT, CDR2 YNNKEL, per germline (reference sequence). The CDR3 sequence: CASRPDGTLATNEKLFF. As DNA, the CDR3 is TGTGCCAGCAGGCCAGACGGGACATTAGCAACTAATGAAAAACTGTTTTTT.